This TCR beta chain stems from a study of blood T cells in healthy people across ages. A second PCR, run for about 6 to 11 cycles, used a sample-barcoded 5' primer plus a J-beta primer mix. A template-switch adaptor that had 12 random nucleotides put a tag on each cDNA molecule. TCRdb passed the 5' RACE reads through MiXCR, listing each CDR3 protein once. The profile shows approximately 780,000 distinct CDR3 sequences, 25% to 30% of them singletons. This CDR3 comprises 16 residues. CDR1 and CDR2 from the germline V gene are KGHSH and LQKENI. The ends lost 5 bases at V and 5 bases at J; junction bases unmatched: 10. The same data also went into a second study, on T cells of mothers and their children.

The source is a boy between 10 and 17 years old in good health. The chain joins TRBV18 to TRBJ2-3; 10 bases agree with TRBD1. What was sequenced was blood. The CDR3 protein is CASSSSTGGEGDTQYF. In DNA, the CDR3 is TGTGCCAGCTCATCCTCGACAGGGGGCGAAGGAGATACGCAGTATTTT.